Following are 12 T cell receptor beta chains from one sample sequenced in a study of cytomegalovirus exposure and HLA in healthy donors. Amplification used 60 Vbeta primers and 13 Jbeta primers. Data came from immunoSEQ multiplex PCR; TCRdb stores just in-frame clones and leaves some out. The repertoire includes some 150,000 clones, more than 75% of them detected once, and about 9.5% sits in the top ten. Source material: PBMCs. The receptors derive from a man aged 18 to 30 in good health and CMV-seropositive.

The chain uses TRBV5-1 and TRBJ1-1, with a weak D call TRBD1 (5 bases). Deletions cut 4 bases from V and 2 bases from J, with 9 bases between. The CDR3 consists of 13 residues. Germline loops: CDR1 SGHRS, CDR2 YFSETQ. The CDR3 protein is CASSQQGNTEAFF. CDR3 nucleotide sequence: TGCGCCAGCAGCCAGCAGGGAAACACTGAAGCTTTCTTT.

The CDR3 bases are TGTGCCAGCACTCCCCGGCTAGCGGTACAAGGTGAGCAGTTCTTC. As protein: CASTPRLAVQGEQFF. The chain combines TRBV6-1 with TRBJ2-1; 7 nucleotides match TRBD2. This CDR3 is built from 15 residues. Unmatched junction bases numbered 15, after V lost 7 bases and J lost 9 bases. Germline CDR1 reads MNHNS; CDR2 reads SASEGT.

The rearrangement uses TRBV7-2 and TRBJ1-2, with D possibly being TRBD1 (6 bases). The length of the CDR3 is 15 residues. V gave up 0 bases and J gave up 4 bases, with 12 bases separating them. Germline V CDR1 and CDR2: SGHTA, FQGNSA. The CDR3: CASSLAAGVGYGYTF. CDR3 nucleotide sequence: TGTGCCAGCAGCTTAGCGGCAGGGGTGGGCTATGGCTACACCTTC.

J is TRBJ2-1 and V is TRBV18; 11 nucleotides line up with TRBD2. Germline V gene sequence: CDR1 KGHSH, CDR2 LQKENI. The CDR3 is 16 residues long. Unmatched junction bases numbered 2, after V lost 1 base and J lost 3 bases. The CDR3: CASSPQGLAGYNEQFF. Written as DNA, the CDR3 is TGTGCCAGCTCACCACAAGGACTAGCGGGCTACAATGAGCAGTTCTTC.

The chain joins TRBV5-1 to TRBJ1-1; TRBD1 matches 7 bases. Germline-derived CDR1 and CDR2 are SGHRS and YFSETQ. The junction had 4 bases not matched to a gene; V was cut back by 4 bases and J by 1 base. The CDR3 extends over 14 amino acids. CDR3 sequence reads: CASSVTGQNTEAFF. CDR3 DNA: TGCGCCAGCAGCGTGACAGGGCAGAACACTGAAGCTTTCTTT.

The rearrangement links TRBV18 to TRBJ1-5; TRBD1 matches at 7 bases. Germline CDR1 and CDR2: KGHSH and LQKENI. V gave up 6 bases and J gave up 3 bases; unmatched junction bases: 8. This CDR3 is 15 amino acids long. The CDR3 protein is CASSQGTVTNQPQHF. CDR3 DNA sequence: TGTGCCAGCTCCCAAGGGACAGTGACCAATCAGCCCCAGCATTTT.

The CDR3 sequence: CASSKEWTGISYEQYF. The CDR3 DNA reads as TGTGCCAGCAGCAAAGAATGGACAGGAATCTCCTACGAGCAGTACTTC. The chain is built from TRBV21-1 and TRBJ2-7; the table gives TRBD1 as D, unverified against the DNA. TRBV21-1 is a documented pseudogene. The CDR3 runs 16 residues.

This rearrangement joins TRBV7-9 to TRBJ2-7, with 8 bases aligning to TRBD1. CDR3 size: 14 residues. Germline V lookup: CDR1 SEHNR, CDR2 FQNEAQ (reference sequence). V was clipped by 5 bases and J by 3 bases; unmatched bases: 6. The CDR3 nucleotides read TGTGCCAGCAGCCAGGGACAGGTTCTCTACGAGCAGTACTTC. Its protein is CASSQGQVLYEQYF.

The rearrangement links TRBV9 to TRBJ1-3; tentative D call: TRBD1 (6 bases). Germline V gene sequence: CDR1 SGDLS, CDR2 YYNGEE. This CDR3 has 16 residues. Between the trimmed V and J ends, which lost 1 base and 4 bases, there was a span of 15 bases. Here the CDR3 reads CASSVMVGASGNTIYF. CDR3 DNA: TGTGCCAGCAGCGTAATGGTGGGGGCCTCCGGAAACACCATATATTTT.

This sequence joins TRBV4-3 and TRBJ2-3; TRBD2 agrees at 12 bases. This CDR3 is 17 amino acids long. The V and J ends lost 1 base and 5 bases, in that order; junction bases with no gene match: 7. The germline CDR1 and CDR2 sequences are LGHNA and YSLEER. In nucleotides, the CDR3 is TGCGCCAGCAGCCAAGTTATCCTAGCGGGGGGGTTAGATACGCAGTATTTT. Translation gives CASSQVILAGGLDTQYF.

The CDR3: CASRTGADGYTF. The CDR3 coding sequence is TGTGCCAGCAGGACAGGGGCTGATGGCTACACCTTC. V and J are TRBV28 and TRBJ1-2; 8 bases align to TRBD1. Germline trimming cut 6 bases from V and 6 bases from J; bases unmatched to any gene: 3. CDR3 length: 12 residues. CDR1 is MDHEN and CDR2 is SYDVKM in the germline V gene.

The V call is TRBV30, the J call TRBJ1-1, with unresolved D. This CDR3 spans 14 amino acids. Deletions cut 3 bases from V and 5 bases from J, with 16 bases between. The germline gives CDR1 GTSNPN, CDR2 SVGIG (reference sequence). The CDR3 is CAWRTLNGRTEAFF. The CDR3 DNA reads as TGTGCCTGGAGAACCCTCAATGGGAGGACTGAAGCTTTCTTT.